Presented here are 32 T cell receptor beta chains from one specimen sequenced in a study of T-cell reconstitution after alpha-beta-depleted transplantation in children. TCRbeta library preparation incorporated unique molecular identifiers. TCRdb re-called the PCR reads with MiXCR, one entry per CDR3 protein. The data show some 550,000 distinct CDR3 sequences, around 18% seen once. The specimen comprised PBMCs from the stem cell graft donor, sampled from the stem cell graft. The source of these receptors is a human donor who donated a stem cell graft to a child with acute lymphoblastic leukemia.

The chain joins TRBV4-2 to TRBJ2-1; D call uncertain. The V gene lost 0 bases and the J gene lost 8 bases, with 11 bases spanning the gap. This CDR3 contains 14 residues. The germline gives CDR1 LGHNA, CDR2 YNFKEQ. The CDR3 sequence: CASSQDKKFYEQFF. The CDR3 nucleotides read TGTGCCAGCAGCCAAGATAAGAAGTTTTATGAGCAGTTCTTC.

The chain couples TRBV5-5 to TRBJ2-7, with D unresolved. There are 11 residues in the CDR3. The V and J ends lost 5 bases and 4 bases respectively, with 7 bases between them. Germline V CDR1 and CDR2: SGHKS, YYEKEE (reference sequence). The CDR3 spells CASSEWYEQYF. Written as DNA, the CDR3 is TGTGCCAGCAGTGAGTGGTACGAGCAGTACTTC.

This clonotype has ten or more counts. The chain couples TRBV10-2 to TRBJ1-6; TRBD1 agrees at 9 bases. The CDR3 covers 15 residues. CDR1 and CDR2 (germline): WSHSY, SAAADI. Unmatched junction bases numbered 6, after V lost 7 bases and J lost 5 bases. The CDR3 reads CASNPDRGDNSPLHF. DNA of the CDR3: TGCGCCAGCAACCCGGACAGGGGCGATAATTCACCCCTCCACTTT.

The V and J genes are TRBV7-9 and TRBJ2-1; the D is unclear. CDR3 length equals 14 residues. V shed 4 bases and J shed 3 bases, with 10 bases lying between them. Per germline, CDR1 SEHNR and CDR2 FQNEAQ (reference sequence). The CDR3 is CASSYQEIYNEQFF. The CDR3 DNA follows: TGTGCCAGCAGCTATCAGGAGATCTACAATGAGCAGTTCTTC.

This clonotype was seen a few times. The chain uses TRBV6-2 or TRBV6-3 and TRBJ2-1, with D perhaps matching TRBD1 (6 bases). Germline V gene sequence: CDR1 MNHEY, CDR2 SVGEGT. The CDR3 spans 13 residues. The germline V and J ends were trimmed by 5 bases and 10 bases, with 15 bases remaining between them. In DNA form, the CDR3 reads TGTGCCAGCAGTATAGGGGGATTGGGGGAGCAGTTCTTC. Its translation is CASSIGGLGEQFF.

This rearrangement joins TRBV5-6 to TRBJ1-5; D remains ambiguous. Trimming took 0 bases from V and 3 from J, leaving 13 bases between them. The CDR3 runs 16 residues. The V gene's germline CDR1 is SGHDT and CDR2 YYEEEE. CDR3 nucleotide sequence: TGTGCCAGCAGCTTGGCCGGGCGGAGGTCCAATCAGCCCCAGCATTTT. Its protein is CASSLAGRRSNQPQHF.

The CDR3 DNA is TGTGCCACCAGTTCGTCTCAGAGAGTCCCCAATGAGCAGTTCTTC. Translated: CATSSSQRVPNEQFF. The chain uses TRBV24-1 and TRBJ2-1; D is undetermined. The V gene's germline CDR1 is KGHDR and CDR2 SFDVKD. The V gene lost 6 bases and the J gene lost 6 bases, with 17 bases spanning the gap. The CDR3 length is 15 residues.

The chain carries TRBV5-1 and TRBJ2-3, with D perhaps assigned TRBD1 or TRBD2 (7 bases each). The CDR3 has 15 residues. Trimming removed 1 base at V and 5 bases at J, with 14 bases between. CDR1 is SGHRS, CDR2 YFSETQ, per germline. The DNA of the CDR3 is TGCGCCAGCAGCTTGTCCGACAGGGAGGGAGATACGCAGTATTTT. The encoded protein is CASSLSDREGDTQYF.

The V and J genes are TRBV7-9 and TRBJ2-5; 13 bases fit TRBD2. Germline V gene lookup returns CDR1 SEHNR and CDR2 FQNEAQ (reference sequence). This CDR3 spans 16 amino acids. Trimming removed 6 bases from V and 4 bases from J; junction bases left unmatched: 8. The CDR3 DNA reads TGTGCCAGCAGTTCACTAGCGGGAGGGCCGGGAGAGACCCAGTACTTC. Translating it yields CASSSLAGGPGETQYF.

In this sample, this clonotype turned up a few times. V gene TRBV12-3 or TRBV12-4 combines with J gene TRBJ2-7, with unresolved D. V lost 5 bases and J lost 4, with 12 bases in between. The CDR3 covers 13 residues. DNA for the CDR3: TGTGCCAGCAGTCGTCTACCCCAATACGAGCAGTACTTC. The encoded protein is CASSRLPQYEQYF.

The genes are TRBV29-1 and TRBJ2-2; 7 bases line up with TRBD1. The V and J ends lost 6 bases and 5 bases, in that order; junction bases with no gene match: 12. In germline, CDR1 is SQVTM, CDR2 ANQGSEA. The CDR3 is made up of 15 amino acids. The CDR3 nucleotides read TGCAGCGTGGTGACAGGGTCACCTCCAACCGGGGAGCTGTTTTTT. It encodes CSVVTGSPPTGELFF.

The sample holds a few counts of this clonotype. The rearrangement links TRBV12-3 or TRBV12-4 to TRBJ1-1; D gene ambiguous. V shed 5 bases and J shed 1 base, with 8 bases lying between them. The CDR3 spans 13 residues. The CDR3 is CASSIGKNTEAFF. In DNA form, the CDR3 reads TGTGCCAGCAGTATAGGGAAGAACACTGAAGCTTTCTTT.

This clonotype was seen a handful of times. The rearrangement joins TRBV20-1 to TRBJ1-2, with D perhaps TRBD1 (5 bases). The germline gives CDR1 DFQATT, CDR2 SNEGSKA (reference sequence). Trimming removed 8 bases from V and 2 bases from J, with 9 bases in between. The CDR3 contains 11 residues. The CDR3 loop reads CSLQVNYGYTF. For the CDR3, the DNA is TGCAGTCTACAGGTCAACTATGGCTACACCTTC.

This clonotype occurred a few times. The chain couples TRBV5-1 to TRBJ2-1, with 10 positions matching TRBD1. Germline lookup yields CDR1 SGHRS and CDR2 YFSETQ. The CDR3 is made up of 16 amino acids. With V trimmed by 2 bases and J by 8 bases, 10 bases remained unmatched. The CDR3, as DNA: TGCGCCAGCAGCTTCCCGGGACAGGGGAGAATCGATGAGCAGTTCTTC. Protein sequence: CASSFPGQGRIDEQFF.

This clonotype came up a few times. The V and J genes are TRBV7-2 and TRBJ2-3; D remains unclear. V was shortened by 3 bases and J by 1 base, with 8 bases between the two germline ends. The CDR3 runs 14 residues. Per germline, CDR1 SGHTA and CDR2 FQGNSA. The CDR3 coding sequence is TGTGCCAGCAGCTTTGGGATTCGCACAGATACGCAGTATTTT. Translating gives CASSFGIRTDTQYF.

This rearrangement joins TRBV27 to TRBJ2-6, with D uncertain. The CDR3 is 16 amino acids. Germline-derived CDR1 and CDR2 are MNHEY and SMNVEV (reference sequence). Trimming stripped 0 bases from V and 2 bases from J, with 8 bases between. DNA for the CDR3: TGTGCCAGCAGTTTATCGGCAGGTCCTGGGGCCAACGTCCTGACTTTC. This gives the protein CASSLSAGPGANVLTF.

The CDR3 coding sequence is TGTGCCAGCAGCGTAGCTACTATGGGGCAGGGTGAAGCTTTCTTT. Translating gives CASSVATMGQGEAFF. This chain uses TRBV9 with TRBJ1-1; a possible D gene is TRBD1 (5 bases). The CDR3 contains 15 residues. V was clipped by 0 bases and J by 7 bases, with 16 bases between them. CDR1 SGDLS and CDR2 YYNGEE come from the germline V gene. Variable domain in full (rest from reference TRBV9 and TRBJ1-1): DSGVTQTPKHLITATGQRVTLRCSPRSGDLSVYWYQQSLDQGLQFLIQYYNGEERAKGNILERFSAQQFPDLHSELNLSSLELGDSALYFCASSVATMGQGEAFFGQGTRLTVV.

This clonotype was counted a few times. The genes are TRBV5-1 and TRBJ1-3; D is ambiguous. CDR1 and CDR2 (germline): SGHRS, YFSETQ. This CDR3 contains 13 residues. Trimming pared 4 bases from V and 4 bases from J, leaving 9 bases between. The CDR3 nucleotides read TGCGCCAGCAGCGAGGCAGACGGAAACACCATATATTTT. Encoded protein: CASSEADGNTIYF.

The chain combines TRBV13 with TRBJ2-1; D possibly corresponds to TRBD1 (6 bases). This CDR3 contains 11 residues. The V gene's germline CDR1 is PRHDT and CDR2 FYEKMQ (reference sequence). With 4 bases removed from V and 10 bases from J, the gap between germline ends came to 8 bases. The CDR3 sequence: CASSSTGEQFF. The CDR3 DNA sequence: TGTGCCAGCAGCTCTACAGGGGAGCAGTTCTTC.

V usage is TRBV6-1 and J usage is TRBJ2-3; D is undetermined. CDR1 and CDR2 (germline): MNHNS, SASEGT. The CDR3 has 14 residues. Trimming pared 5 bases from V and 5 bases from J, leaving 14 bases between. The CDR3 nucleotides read TGTGCCAGCAGTCCCGCTCTATCAGGAGATACGCAGTATTTT. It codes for CASSPALSGDTQYF.

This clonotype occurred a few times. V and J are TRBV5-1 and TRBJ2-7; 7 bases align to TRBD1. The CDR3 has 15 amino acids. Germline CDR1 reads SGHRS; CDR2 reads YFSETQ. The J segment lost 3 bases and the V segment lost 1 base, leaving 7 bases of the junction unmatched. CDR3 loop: CASSLSPQGYYEQYF. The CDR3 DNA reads TGCGCCAGCAGCTTGTCGCCACAGGGGTACTACGAGCAGTACTTC.

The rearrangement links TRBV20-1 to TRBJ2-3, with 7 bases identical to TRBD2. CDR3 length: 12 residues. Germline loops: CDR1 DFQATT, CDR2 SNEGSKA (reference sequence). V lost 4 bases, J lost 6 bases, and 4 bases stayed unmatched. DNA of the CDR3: TGCAGTGCTAACATCGGGGGGGATACGCAGTATTTT. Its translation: CSANIGGDTQYF.

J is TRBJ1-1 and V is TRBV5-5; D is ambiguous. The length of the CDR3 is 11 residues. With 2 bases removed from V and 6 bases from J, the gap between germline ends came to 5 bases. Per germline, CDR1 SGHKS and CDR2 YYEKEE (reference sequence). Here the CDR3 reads CASSFVSEAFF. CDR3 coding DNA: TGTGCCAGCAGCTTCGTCTCTGAAGCTTTCTTT.

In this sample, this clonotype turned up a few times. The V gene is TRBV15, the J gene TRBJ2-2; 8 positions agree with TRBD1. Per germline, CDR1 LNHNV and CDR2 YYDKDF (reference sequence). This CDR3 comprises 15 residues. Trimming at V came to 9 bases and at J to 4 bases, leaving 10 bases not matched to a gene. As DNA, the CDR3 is TGTGCCACGTCTCAGGACAGGGTTCCCACCGGGGAGCTGTTTTTT. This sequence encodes CATSQDRVPTGELFF.

The CDR3 bases are TGTGCCAGCAGCCGTAGCGGGAGTAGCCACGAGCAGTACTTC. Its protein is CASSRSGSSHEQYF. The rearrangement joins TRBV7-9 to TRBJ2-7, with 9 bases matching TRBD2. The CDR3 spans 14 residues. Germline lookup yields CDR1 SEHNR and CDR2 FQNEAQ (reference sequence). J gave up 5 bases and V 5 bases, and 7 bases lay outside the gene matches.

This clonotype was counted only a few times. The CDR3 loop reads CASSPPGQATGELFF. The CDR3, as DNA: TGTGCCAGCAGCCCCCCAGGGCAGGCCACCGGGGAGCTGTTTTTT. This chain connects TRBV7-9 to TRBJ2-2, with D possibly being TRBD1 (5 bases). CDR1 is SEHNR and CDR2 is FQNEAQ in the germline V gene (reference sequence). The CDR3 is 15 amino acids. The V gene lost 5 bases and the J gene lost 4 bases, with 14 bases spanning the gap. Together with reference TRBV7-9 and TRBJ2-2, the CDR3 gives the full variable domain: DTGVSQNPRHKITKRGQNVTFRCDPISEHNRLYWYRQTLGQGPEFLTYFQNEAQLEKSRLLSDRFSAERPKGSFSTLEIQRTEQGDSAMYLCASSPPGQATGELFFGEGSRLTVL.

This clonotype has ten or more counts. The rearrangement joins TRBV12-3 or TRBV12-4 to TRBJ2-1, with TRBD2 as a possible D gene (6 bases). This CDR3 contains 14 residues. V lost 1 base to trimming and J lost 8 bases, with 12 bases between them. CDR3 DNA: TGTGCCAGCAGTTTAGGAGGGAGGAGCGATGAGCAGTTCTTC. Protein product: CASSLGGRSDEQFF.

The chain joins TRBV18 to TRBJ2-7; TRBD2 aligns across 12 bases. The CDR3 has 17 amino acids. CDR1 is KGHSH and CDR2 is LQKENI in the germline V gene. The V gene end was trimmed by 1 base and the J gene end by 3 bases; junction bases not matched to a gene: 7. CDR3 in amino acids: CASSPLSASGRGYEQYF. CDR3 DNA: TGTGCCAGCTCACCACTTTCGGCTAGCGGGAGGGGCTACGAGCAGTACTTC.

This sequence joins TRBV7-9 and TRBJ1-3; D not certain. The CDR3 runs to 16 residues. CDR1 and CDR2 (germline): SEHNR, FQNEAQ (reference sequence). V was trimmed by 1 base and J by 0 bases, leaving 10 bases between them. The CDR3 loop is CASSLDPRVSGNTIYF. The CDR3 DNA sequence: TGTGCCAGCAGCTTAGACCCGAGAGTCTCTGGAAACACCATATATTTT.

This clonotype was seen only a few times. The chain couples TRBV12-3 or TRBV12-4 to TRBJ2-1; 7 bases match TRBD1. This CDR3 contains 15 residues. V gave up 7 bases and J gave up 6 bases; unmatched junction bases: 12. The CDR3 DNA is TGTGCCAGCACCCCCCGGGACAGAGGCACCAATGAGCAGTTCTTC. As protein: CASTPRDRGTNEQFF.

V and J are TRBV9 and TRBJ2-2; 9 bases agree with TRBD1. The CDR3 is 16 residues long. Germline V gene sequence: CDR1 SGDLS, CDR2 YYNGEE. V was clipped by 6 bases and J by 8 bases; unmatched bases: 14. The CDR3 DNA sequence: TGTGCCAGCACCGAGGGGGGGACAGGGATTCGGGGGGAGCTGTTTTTT. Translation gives CASTEGGTGIRGELFF.

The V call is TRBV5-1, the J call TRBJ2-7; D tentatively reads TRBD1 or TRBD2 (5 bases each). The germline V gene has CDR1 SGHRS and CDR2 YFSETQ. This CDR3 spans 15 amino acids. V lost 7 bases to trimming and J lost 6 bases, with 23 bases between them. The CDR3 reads CASCLSGTAPGEQYF. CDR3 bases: TGCGCCAGCTGCCTTTCCGGGACCGCCCCGGGCGAGCAGTACTTC.